Reported below is one T cell receptor beta chain. In the authors' workflow: Estimation of nucleated cell counts was performed using reference gene primer amplification. Clones were sequenced by immunoSEQ multiplex PCR, and TCRdb holds only the in-frame ones, with some missing. That table gives V, J and clone size, and the DNA gave D and trimming. The sample consists of 200,000 to 300,000 clones, about 91% of them appearing once. This entry belongs to a study of blood T cell repertoires in COVID-19. Trimming at V came to 2 bases and at J to 0 bases, leaving 3 bases not matched to a gene. The CDR3 length is 16 residues. CDR1 and CDR2 (germline): SGHRS, YFSETQ.

This chain connects TRBV5-1 to TRBJ1-3, with 9 bases matching TRBD1. What was sequenced was PBMCs or T cells enriched from blood (not recorded which). The clonotype was recovered from a woman in her forties with acute COVID-19. CDR3 DNA sequence: TGCGCCAGCAGCTTTAGACAGGGGGACTCTGGAAACACCATATATTTT. Protein: CASSFRQGDSGNTIYF. Full variable domain (missing parts from reference TRBV5-1 and TRBJ1-3): KAGVTQTPRYLIKTRGQQVTLSCSPISGHRSVSWYQQTPGQGLQFLFEYFSETQRNKGNFPGRFSGRQFSNSRSEMNVSTLELGDSALYLCASSFRQGDSGNTIYFGEGSWLTVV.